The next 17 T cell receptor beta chains were all read from a single sample in a study of T cell repertoires in cytomegalovirus infection. TCRdb re-derived calls from the reads in MiXCR, one entry per CDR3 protein. The sample consists of around 740,000 distinct CDR3 sequences, approximately 34% of them appearing once. The sequenced sample consisted of PBMCs. The source is a human donor in good health (CMV status not recorded). Some clones in this sample may be carry-over from other donors' samples.

This clonotype was counted between two and nine times. This sequence joins TRBV6-1 and TRBJ2-7; 7 nucleotides align to TRBD1. Per the germline V gene, CDR1 is MNHNS and CDR2 is SASEGT. The CDR3 totals 15 residues. V lost 6 bases to trimming and J lost 0 bases; unmatched junction nucleotides: 8. The CDR3 loop reads CASSSNRDSSYEQYF. Written as DNA, the CDR3 is TGTGCCAGCAGCTCCAACCGGGACAGCTCCTACGAGCAGTACTTC.

This clonotype came up a few times. The genes are TRBV11-1 and TRBJ2-5, with 10 bases fitting TRBD2. The CDR3 totals 17 residues. The V and J ends lost 4 bases and 3 bases, in that order; junction bases with no gene match: 11. Looked up from germline, CDR1 is SGHAT and CDR2 is FQDESV (reference sequence). The CDR3, as DNA: TGTGCCAGCAGCTCTGCCGGACTAGCGGTTACTGAAGAGACCCAGTACTTC. It codes for CASSSAGLAVTEETQYF.

In this sample, this clonotype turned up many times. The chain uses TRBV19 and TRBJ2-1; 9 bases agree with TRBD2. Germline values: CDR1 LNHDA, CDR2 SQIVND (reference sequence). This CDR3 has 13 residues. V dropped 7 bases and J dropped 7; count of bases not matched to a gene: 5. The CDR3 DNA reads as TGTGCCAGTACGGCGGGAGGGCCAAATGAGCAGTTCTTC. This translates into CASTAGGPNEQFF.

This clonotype was counted many times. This chain uses TRBV7-2 with TRBJ1-4; D ambiguous. Trimming cost V 5 bases and J 8 bases, with 15 bases left between them. Germline V gives CDR1 SGHTA, CDR2 FQGNSA. The CDR3 length is 14 residues. The CDR3 loop is CASSDGIKSEKLFF. CDR3 nucleotide sequence: TGTGCCAGCAGCGATGGTATTAAGTCGGAAAAACTGTTTTTT.

Remarks on this clonotype: This CDR3 is missing its conserved last phenylalanine or tryptophan, likely due to a read error. V is TRBV4-1 and J is TRBJ1-5; no reliable D call. The ends were cut back, 0 bases at V and 3 bases at J, with 9 bases in the middle. CDR3 length: 15 amino acids. Germline-derived CDR1 and CDR2 are MGHRA and YSYEKL. This CDR3 reads CASSQDSSSNQPQHL. The CDR3 nucleotides are TGCGCCAGCAGCCAAGATTCCTCTTCCAATCAGCCCCAGCATTTA.

The rearrangement uses TRBV7-9 and TRBJ2-5; no reliable D call. Looked up from germline, CDR1 is SEHNR and CDR2 is FQNEAQ (reference sequence). V dropped 1 base and J dropped 1 base, with 13 bases sitting between them. The CDR3 is made up of 16 amino acids. CDR3 amino acids: CASSLERGLGQETQYF. CDR3 nucleotide sequence: TGTGCCAGCAGCTTAGAGCGAGGTCTCGGCCAAGAGACCCAGTACTTC.

The chain employs TRBV7-9 and TRBJ2-1, with 14 nucleotides matching TRBD2. CDR1 SEHNR and CDR2 FQNEAQ come from the germline V gene (reference sequence). The V and J ends lost 2 bases and 7 bases, in that order; junction bases with no gene match: 10. CDR3 length equals 18 residues. In DNA, the CDR3 is TGTGCCAGCAGCTTAACAATGGGACTAGCGGGAGTAAGAAATGAGCAGTTCTTC. It yields the protein CASSLTMGLAGVRNEQFF.

This clonotype was seen a few times. The chain is built from TRBV6-6 and TRBJ1-6, with D tentatively TRBD1 (5 bases). The germline V gene encodes CDR1 MNHNY and CDR2 SVGAGI (reference sequence). The length of the CDR3 is 21 residues. V lost 7 bases and J lost 0, with 28 bases in between. CDR3 amino acids: CASKTSRGPNRRGSYNSPLHF. DNA of the CDR3: TGTGCCAGCAAAACCTCGAGGGGCCCCAATCGAAGAGGCTCCTATAATTCACCCCTCCACTTT.

CDR3: CASSVRGQETQYF. The CDR3 DNA follows: TGTGCCAGCAGTGTCAGAGGGCAAGAGACCCAGTACTTC. The chain carries TRBV28 and TRBJ2-5, with a weak D call TRBD2 (5 bases). This CDR3 is 13 amino acids long. CDR1 MDHEN and CDR2 SYDVKM come from the germline V gene. V lost 5 bases and J lost 2, with 9 bases in between.

V is TRBV28 and J is TRBJ2-5; 8 bases are shared with TRBD1. Germline V lookup: CDR1 MDHEN, CDR2 SYDVKM. This CDR3 comprises 14 residues. With 8 bases clipped from V and 4 bases from J, the junction kept 9 bases outside the gene matches. CDR3 in DNA: TGTGCCAGCGGGGATAACGACAGGGGAGAGACCCAGTACTTC. It specifies CASGDNDRGETQYF. Based on the CDR3 plus reference TRBV28 and TRBJ2-5, the full variable domain is DVKVTQSSRYLVKRTGEKVFLECVQDMDHENMFWYRQDPGLGLRLIYFSYDVKMKEKGDIPEGYSVSREKKERFSLILESASTNQTSMYLCASGDNDRGETQYFGPGTRLLVL.

The CDR3 protein is CAISESGGSGANVLTF. The CDR3 DNA follows: TGTGCCATCAGTGAGTCAGGGGGTTCTGGGGCCAACGTCCTGACTTTC. The chain employs TRBV10-3 and TRBJ2-6; D is possibly TRBD1 (6 bases). Germline V gives CDR1 ENHRY, CDR2 SYGVKD. Trimming took 0 bases from V and 1 from J, leaving 7 bases between them. The CDR3 is made up of 16 amino acids.

The V call is TRBV11-1, the J call TRBJ1-1; 7 nucleotides align to TRBD1. This CDR3 is 19 amino acids long. The J segment lost 5 bases and the V segment lost 5 bases, leaving 23 bases of the junction unmatched. Per the germline V gene, CDR1 is SGHAT and CDR2 is FQDESV (reference sequence). CDR3 DNA sequence: TGTGCCAGCAGCCCTATAGGGAGCCCGCAAAGGGGGCCAAGGACTGAAGCTTTCTTT. Amino acid sequence: CASSPIGSPQRGPRTEAFF.

This clonotype turned up a few times. This chain links TRBV28 with TRBJ1-5; D is perhaps TRBD1 (6 bases). Looked up from germline, CDR1 is MDHEN and CDR2 is SYDVKM. Trimming left V 11 bases short and J 0 bases short, with 14 bases between. CDR3 size: 14 residues. CDR3 sequence reads: CAGRGGVSNQPQHF. CDR3 nucleotides: TGTGCCGGGAGGGGGGGCGTTAGCAATCAGCCCCAGCATTTT.

The gene calls are TRBV2 and TRBJ2-4; TRBD1 agrees at 8 bases. The length of the CDR3 is 13 residues. Germline CDR1 SNHLY, CDR2 FYNNEI. The V and J ends lost 7 bases and 8 bases, in that order; junction bases with no gene match: 7. CDR3: CASKRTGTDIQYF. The CDR3 DNA reads as TGTGCCAGCAAACGGACAGGGACGGACATTCAGTACTTC.

The gene calls are TRBV5-6 and TRBJ2-5; weak D call: TRBD2 (6 bases). The germline CDR1 and CDR2 sequences are SGHDT and YYEEEE. The ends were cut back, 4 bases at V and 9 bases at J, with 13 bases in the middle. CDR3 size: 12 residues. The CDR3 spells CASSPPGEAQYF. The CDR3 DNA is TGTGCCAGCAGCCCGCCCGGGGAGGCCCAGTACTTC.

V gene TRBV24-1 combines with J gene TRBJ1-5; D gene uncertain. The CDR3 covers 14 residues. Germline V gene sequence: CDR1 KGHDR, CDR2 SFDVKD. V gave up 2 bases and J gave up 2 bases, with 6 bases separating them. CDR3 residues: CATSDSRGNQPQHF. CDR3 sequence (DNA): TGTGCCACCAGTGATTCCCGCGGCAATCAGCCCCAGCATTTT.

This clonotype was seen more than once but under ten times. The gene calls are TRBV19 and TRBJ1-1; D might be TRBD1 (6 bases). The CDR3 contains 15 residues. Germline CDR1 is LNHDA and CDR2 is SQIVND (reference sequence). Trimming removed 0 bases at V and 4 bases at J, with 12 bases between. The CDR3, as DNA: TGTGCCAGTAGTATAGAAGGGACACGTTTCACTGAAGCTTTCTTT. Its translation: CASSIEGTRFTEAFF.